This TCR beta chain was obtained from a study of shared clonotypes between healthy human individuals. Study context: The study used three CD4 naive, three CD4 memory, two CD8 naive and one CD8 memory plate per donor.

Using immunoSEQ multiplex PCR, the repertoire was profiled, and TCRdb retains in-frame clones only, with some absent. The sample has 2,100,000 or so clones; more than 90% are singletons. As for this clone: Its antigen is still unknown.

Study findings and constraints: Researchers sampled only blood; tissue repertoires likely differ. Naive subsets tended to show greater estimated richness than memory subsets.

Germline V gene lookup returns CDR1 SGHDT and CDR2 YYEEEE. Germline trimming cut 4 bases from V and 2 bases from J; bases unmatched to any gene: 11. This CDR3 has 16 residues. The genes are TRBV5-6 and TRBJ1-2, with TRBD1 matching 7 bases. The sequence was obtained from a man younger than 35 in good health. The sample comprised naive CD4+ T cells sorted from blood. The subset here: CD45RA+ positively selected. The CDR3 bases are TGTGCCAGCAGCCCGCTAGACAGGGACTTAAACTATGGCTACACCTTC. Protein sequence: CASSPLDRDLNYGYTF. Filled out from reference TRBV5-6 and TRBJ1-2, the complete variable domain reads DAGVTQSPTHLIKTRGQQVTLRCSPKSGHDTVSWYQQALGQGPQFIFQYYEEEERQRGNFPDRFSGHQFPNYSSELNVNALLLGDSALYLCASSPLDRDLNYGYTFGSGTRLTVV.